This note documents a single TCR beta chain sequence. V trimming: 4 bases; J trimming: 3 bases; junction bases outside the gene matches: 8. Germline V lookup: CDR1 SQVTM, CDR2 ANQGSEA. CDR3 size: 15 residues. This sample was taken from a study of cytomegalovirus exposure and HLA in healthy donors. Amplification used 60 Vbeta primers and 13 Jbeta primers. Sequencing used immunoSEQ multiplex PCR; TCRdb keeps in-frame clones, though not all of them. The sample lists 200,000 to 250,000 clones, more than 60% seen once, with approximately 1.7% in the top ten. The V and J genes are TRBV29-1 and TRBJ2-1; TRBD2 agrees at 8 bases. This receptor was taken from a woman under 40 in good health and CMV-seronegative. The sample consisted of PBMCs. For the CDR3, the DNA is TGCAGCGTTGTAGGGTTGGCGGGAGGCTACAATGAGCAGTTCTTC. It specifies CSVVGLAGGYNEQFF.